A single sample is the source of the 29 T cell receptor beta chains below, sequenced in a study of human T cells and chemical hapten exposure. TCRdb re-derived calls from the RACE reads in MiXCR, one entry per CDR3 protein. Seen here are around 60,000 distinct CDR3 sequences, roughly 6.7% observed once, and the top ten hold under 2%. The sample's time point: pre-sensitization, week 0. The treatment was: therapeutic diphenylcyclopropenone sensitization with weekly scalp DPC. The sequencing here drew on whole blood, taken in connection with sensitization to the hapten diphenylcyclopropenone (DPC). These receptor sequences come from a woman aged 25 to 39 with alopecia areata. Some clones in this sample may be carry-over from other donors' samples.

This clonotype showed up many times. The chain joins TRBV13 to TRBJ1-3, with D maybe TRBD1 (5 bases). The germline V and J ends were trimmed by 0 bases and 4 bases, with 19 bases remaining between them. The germline V gene has CDR1 PRHDT and CDR2 FYEKMQ (reference sequence). The CDR3 length is 18 residues. CDR3 protein: CASSLGPLRSGAGNTIYF. The CDR3 nucleotides read TGTGCCAGCAGCTTAGGTCCCCTCCGAAGTGGGGCAGGAAACACCATATATTTT.

This clonotype has a count of ten or more. The chain links TRBV7-2 to TRBJ2-3; no clear D gene. The CDR3 extends over 15 amino acids. V was clipped by 5 bases and J by 1 base, with 13 bases between them. The germline CDR1 and CDR2 sequences are SGHTA and FQGNSA. The CDR3 sequence is CASSPSYLGTDTQYF. As DNA, the CDR3 is TGTGCCAGCAGCCCTAGTTATCTTGGCACAGATACGCAGTATTTT.

This chain joins TRBV6-6 and TRBJ1-5; no reliable D call. Trimming shortened V by 3 bases and J by 5 bases, and 14 bases separated the two germline ends. Germline loops: CDR1 MNHNY, CDR2 SVGAGI (reference sequence). This CDR3 is 15 amino acids long. DNA for the CDR3: TGTGCCAGCAGTTATCGCCCAGTAATCGATCAGCCCCAGCATTTT. This sequence encodes CASSYRPVIDQPQHF.

This clonotype was recorded at least ten times. The chain joins TRBV18 to TRBJ1-1; D unclear. The CDR3 spans 13 residues. Germline V lookup: CDR1 KGHSH, CDR2 LQKENI. V lost 5 bases to trimming and J lost 1 base, with 8 bases between them. The DNA for the CDR3 is TGTGCCAGCTCATTCGAGACGAACACTGAAGCTTTCTTT. It codes for CASSFETNTEAFF.

This clonotype was seen a few times. V is TRBV5-1 and J is TRBJ1-2; 7 bases are a match to TRBD1. Unmatched junction bases numbered 7, after V lost 1 base and J lost 4 bases. This CDR3 spans 15 amino acids. The germline gives CDR1 SGHRS, CDR2 YFSETQ. CDR3 loop: CASSLQTGPSYGYTF. Written as DNA, the CDR3 is TGCGCCAGCAGCTTGCAGACAGGGCCCAGCTATGGCTACACCTTC.

In this sample, this clonotype turned up many times. The chain has TRBV14 and TRBJ2-1; D may correspond to TRBD1 or TRBD2 (5 bases each). Germline V gene lookup returns CDR1 SGHDN and CDR2 FVKESK. The V end was cut by 4 bases, the J end by 2 bases, with 12 bases between. The CDR3 covers 15 residues. In nucleotides, the CDR3 is TGTGCCAGCAGCCTCCGATGGGGACCCTACAATGAGCAGTTCTTC. Translation gives CASSLRWGPYNEQFF.

This clonotype appeared a few times. This chain uses TRBV18 with TRBJ2-4, with 14 bases fitting TRBD2. J gave up 1 base and V 2 bases, and 10 bases lay outside the gene matches. Germline loops: CDR1 KGHSH, CDR2 LQKENI. The CDR3 length is 20 residues. The CDR3 reads CASSPEGLAGVTAAKNIQYF. CDR3 in DNA: TGTGCCAGCTCACCAGAGGGACTAGCGGGGGTAACCGCGGCCAAAAACATTCAGTACTTC.

This clonotype was detected many times. The chain is built from TRBV5-8 and TRBJ1-4; 7 bases fit TRBD1. The germline V gene has CDR1 SGHTS and CDR2 YDEGEE. The CDR3 spans 16 residues. Trimming removed 4 bases from V and 7 bases from J; junction bases left unmatched: 13. The CDR3 DNA reads as TGTGCCAGCAGCGTGGGACAGTATGCCGTGGGTGAAAAACTGTTTTTT. It yields the protein CASSVGQYAVGEKLFF. Looking up the rest from reference TRBV5-8 and TRBJ1-4 gives the full variable domain: EAGVTQSPTHLIKTRGQQATLRCSPISGHTSVYWYQQALGLGLQFLLWYDEGEERNRGNFPPRFSGRQFPNYSSELNVNALELEDSALYLCASSVGQYAVGEKLFFGSGTQLSVL.

The chain uses TRBV7-2 and TRBJ1-2, with 8 positions matching TRBD1. Germline CDR1 is SGHTA and CDR2 is FQGNSA. Losses at the gene ends were 5 bases for V and 8 bases for J; bases not matched to a gene: 10. This CDR3 region has 14 residues. The CDR3 protein is CASSTPGGFWGYTF. The CDR3 nucleotides are TGTGCCAGCAGCACTCCAGGGGGCTTTTGGGGCTACACCTTC. The full variable domain, its missing parts supplied by reference TRBV7-2 and TRBJ1-2, is GAGVSQSPSNKVTEKGKDVELRCDPISGHTALYWYRQSLGQGLEFLIYFQGNSAPDKSGLPSDRFSAERTGGSVSTLTIQRTQQEDSAVYLCASSTPGGFWGYTFGSGTRLTVV.

The table lists this clonotype with many counts. The chain employs TRBV6-5 and TRBJ2-7; TRBD1 matches 7 bases. The germline gives CDR1 MNHEY, CDR2 SVGAGI. With V trimmed by 6 bases and J by 4 bases, 6 bases remained unmatched. This CDR3 spans 13 amino acids. This CDR3 reads CASRPGQIYEQYF. The CDR3 nucleotides read TGTGCCAGCAGACCGGGACAGATTTACGAGCAGTACTTC.

This clonotype was detected many times. J is TRBJ1-6 and V is TRBV6-5; TRBD1 is a possible D gene (6 bases). The germline gives CDR1 MNHEY, CDR2 SVGAGI. Trimming cost V 5 bases and J 5 bases, with 19 bases left between them. The CDR3 length is 17 residues. CDR3: CASSRSRTASDNSPLHF. CDR3 nucleotides: TGTGCCAGCAGTCGCTCAAGGACAGCCTCGGATAATTCACCCCTCCACTTT.

The table lists this clonotype with many counts. The chain links TRBV20-1 to TRBJ2-7; 10 positions agree with TRBD2. From germline, CDR1 is DFQATT and CDR2 SNEGSKA (reference sequence). The J segment lost 2 bases and the V segment lost 5 bases, leaving 6 bases of the junction unmatched. This CDR3 contains 14 residues. CDR3 loop: CSAPQRGGTYEQYF. For the CDR3, the DNA is TGCAGTGCTCCCCAGCGGGGGGGAACCTACGAGCAGTACTTC.

The rearrangement links TRBV16 to TRBJ1-1; 7 bases fit TRBD1. V lost 2 bases and J lost 3; bases outside the gene matches: 0. There are 13 residues in the CDR3. Germline V gives CDR1 KGHSY, CDR2 FQNENV. In DNA, the CDR3 is TGTGCCAGCAGCCAACAGGGGGACACTGAAGCTTTCTTT. This sequence encodes CASSQQGDTEAFF.

The chain employs TRBV29-1 and TRBJ1-1; D uncertain. Germline V gives CDR1 SQVTM, CDR2 ANQGSEA. The CDR3 is 11 residues long. V lost 4 bases, J lost 1 base, and 4 bases lay in between. DNA of the CDR3: TGCAGCGTTGCTAGGAACACTGAAGCTTTCTTT. This encodes CSVARNTEAFF.

There are many counts of this clonotype. The chain is built from TRBV12-3 or TRBV12-4 and TRBJ2-7; D possibly matches TRBD1 or TRBD2 (5 bases each). The CDR3 is 14 amino acids. V dropped 0 bases and J dropped 4 bases, with 10 bases sitting between them. The CDR3 nucleotides read TGTGCCAGCAGTTTAGCGGGGGTCCGGTACGAGCAGTACTTC. The encoded protein is CASSLAGVRYEQYF.

The table lists this clonotype with many counts. The DNA for the CDR3 is TGCAGTGCCCAATTATATACGACAGGGCTAGCTTTCTTT. Amino acid sequence: CSAQLYTTGLAFF. The chain is built from TRBV20-1 and TRBJ1-1, with 7 positions matching TRBD1. The V and J ends lost 6 bases and 10 bases, in that order; junction bases with no gene match: 14. The CDR3 is 13 amino acids. The germline V gene has CDR1 DFQATT and CDR2 SNEGSKA (reference sequence).

This clonotype was recorded at least ten times. The chain has TRBV5-1 and TRBJ1-1; D remains unclear. CDR1 SGHRS and CDR2 YFSETQ come from the germline V gene. The CDR3 loop spans 15 amino acids. Trimming cost V 1 base and J 0 bases, with 10 bases left between them. CDR3 nucleotide sequence: TGCGCCAGCAGCTTGAGCGGCAGCTTGAACACTGAAGCTTTCTTT. This gives the protein CASSLSGSLNTEAFF.

This clonotype was seen ten or more times. The chain is built from TRBV5-1 and TRBJ1-1; possible D gene TRBD1, 6 bases. This CDR3 spans 15 amino acids. Deletions cut 0 bases from V and 5 bases from J, with 14 bases between. Germline CDR1 and CDR2: SGHRS and YFSETQ. CDR3 sequence reads: CASSLVMGRGTEAFF. CDR3 sequence (DNA): TGCGCCAGCAGCTTGGTGATGGGCAGGGGTACTGAAGCTTTCTTT.

This clonotype was found many times. The chain has TRBV18 and TRBJ2-7; D call uncertain. V dropped 0 bases and J dropped 0 bases, with 9 bases sitting between them. CDR1 and CDR2 from the germline V gene are KGHSH and LQKENI. The CDR3 is 15 residues long. The CDR3 spells CASSPPGSLSYEQYF. The CDR3 coding sequence is TGTGCCAGCTCACCACCGGGCAGTCTCTCCTACGAGCAGTACTTC. Complete variable domain (other parts from reference TRBV18 and TRBJ2-7): NAGVMQNPRHLVRRRGQEARLRCSPMKGHSHVYWYRQLPEEGLKFMVYLQKENIIDESGMPKERFSAEFPKEGPSILRIQQVVRGDSAAYFCASSPPGSLSYEQYFGPGTRLTVT.

The rearrangement joins TRBV20-1 to TRBJ1-1; D ambiguous. Looked up from germline, CDR1 is DFQATT and CDR2 is SNEGSKA (reference sequence). This CDR3 contains 12 residues. V was pared by 5 bases and J by 11 bases, with 18 bases between. Here the CDR3 reads CSASETDMGAFF. Written as DNA, the CDR3 is TGCAGTGCTTCAGAAACCGACATGGGGGCTTTCTTT.

This clonotype was detected ten times or more. The chain employs TRBV29-1 and TRBJ2-5, with TRBD2 identical over 9 bases. V lost 7 bases, J lost 7 bases, and 10 bases stayed unmatched. Germline V gene data show CDR1 as SQVTM and CDR2 as ANQGSEA. This CDR3 has 13 residues. CDR3: CSAVGGGATTQYF. For the CDR3, the DNA is TGCAGCGCTGTCGGCGGGGGGGCAACGACCCAGTACTTC.

This clonotype came up many times. V is TRBV3-1 and J is TRBJ2-1, with TRBD1 identical over 7 bases. The CDR3 is 16 residues long. V lost 0 bases, J lost 3 bases, and 5 bases stayed unmatched. CDR1 and CDR2 (germline): LGHDT, YNNKEL (reference sequence). The CDR3 loop is CASSQEGGRVYNEQFF. As DNA, the CDR3 is TGTGCCAGCAGCCAAGAAGGGGGCAGGGTCTACAATGAGCAGTTCTTC.

The chain carries TRBV2 and TRBJ1-4; 7 nucleotides align to TRBD1. V lost 6 bases to trimming and J lost 11 bases; unmatched junction nucleotides: 6. CDR3 size: 12 residues. Germline-derived CDR1 and CDR2 are SNHLY and FYNNEI. CDR3 DNA sequence: TGTGCCAGCAGACGACAGGGTGGGAAACTGTTTTTT. It is translated as CASRRQGGKLFF.

V usage is TRBV5-1 and J usage is TRBJ2-7, with TRBD1 as a possible D gene (6 bases). Trimming pared 5 bases from V and 0 bases from J, leaving 9 bases between. Germline values: CDR1 SGHRS, CDR2 YFSETQ. This CDR3 comprises 13 residues. For the CDR3, the DNA is TGCGCCAGCAGAAGGACAGACTCCTACGAGCAGTACTTC. Translation gives CASRRTDSYEQYF.

In its sample, this clonotype was seen a few times. V and J are TRBV10-3 and TRBJ2-3; 9 nucleotides align to TRBD2. This CDR3 spans 18 amino acids. Germline V gene sequence: CDR1 ENHRY, CDR2 SYGVKD. V gave up 4 bases and J gave up 0 bases; unmatched junction bases: 11. CDR3 coding DNA: TGTGCCATCAGTGGAGGCTTGCGGGGGGGGCAGAGCACAGATACGCAGTATTTT. Translated, it gives CAISGGLRGGQSTDTQYF.

Ten or more counts support this clonotype. The genes are TRBV29-1 and TRBJ2-6, with D unresolved. Trimming took 2 bases from V and 2 from J, leaving 13 bases between them. The V gene's germline CDR1 is SQVTM and CDR2 ANQGSEA. The CDR3 consists of 16 residues. DNA of the CDR3: TGCAGCGTTGAACGGCGGTTCTATCCTGGGGCCAACGTCCTGACTTTC. This gives the protein CSVERRFYPGANVLTF.

This clonotype was detected ten times or more. This chain joins TRBV12-3 or TRBV12-4 and TRBJ2-3; 10 bases are a match to TRBD2. Losses at the gene ends were 5 bases for V and 8 bases for J; bases not matched to a gene: 16. This CDR3 comprises 17 residues. Here the CDR3 reads CASSAGGGLAGEFTQYF. The CDR3 nucleotides are TGTGCCAGCAGTGCGGGAGGGGGGCTAGCGGGGGAGTTTACGCAGTATTTT.

J is TRBJ1-5 and V is TRBV20-1, with D perhaps matching TRBD1 (5 bases). CDR1 DFQATT and CDR2 SNEGSKA come from the germline V gene (reference sequence). CDR3 size: 13 residues. Trimming took off 0 bases at V and 5 bases at J, with 8 bases between the two ends. CDR3 DNA: TGCAGTGCTAGAGATTGGGGGGATCAGCCCCAGCATTTT. It specifies CSARDWGDQPQHF.

Concerning this clonotype: A much larger clone lies one base from this, so it may be a read error. The gene calls are TRBV6-5 and TRBJ1-1; D is ambiguous. The CDR3 has 14 amino acids. Trimming took off 6 bases at V and 1 base at J, with 12 bases between the two ends. Per the germline V gene, CDR1 is MNHEY and CDR2 is SVGAGI. In DNA form, the CDR3 reads TGTGCCAGCAGCCAAGACACGGCGAACACTGAAGCTTTCTTT. Its protein is CASSQDTANTEAFF.